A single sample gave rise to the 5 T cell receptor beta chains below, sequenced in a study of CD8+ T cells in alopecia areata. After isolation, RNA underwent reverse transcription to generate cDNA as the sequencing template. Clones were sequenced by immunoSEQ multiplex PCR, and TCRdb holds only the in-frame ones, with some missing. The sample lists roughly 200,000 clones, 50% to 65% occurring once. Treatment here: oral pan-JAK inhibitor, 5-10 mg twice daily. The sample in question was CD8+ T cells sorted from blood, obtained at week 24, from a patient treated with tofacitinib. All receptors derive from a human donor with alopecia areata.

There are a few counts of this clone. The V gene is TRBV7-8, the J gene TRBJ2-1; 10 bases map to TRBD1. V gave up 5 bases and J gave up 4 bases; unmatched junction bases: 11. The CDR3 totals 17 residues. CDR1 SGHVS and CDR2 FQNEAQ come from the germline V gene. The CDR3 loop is CASSATRGTGVYNEQFF. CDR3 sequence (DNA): TGTGCCAGCAGCGCTACGAGGGGGACAGGGGTATACAATGAGCAGTTCTTC. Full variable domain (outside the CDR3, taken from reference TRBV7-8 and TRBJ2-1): GAGVSQSPRYKVAKRGQDVALRCDPISGHVSLFWYQQALGQGPEFLTYFQNEAQLDKSGLPSDRFFAERPEGSVSTLKIQRTQQEDSAVYLCASSATRGTGVYNEQFFGPGTRLTVL.

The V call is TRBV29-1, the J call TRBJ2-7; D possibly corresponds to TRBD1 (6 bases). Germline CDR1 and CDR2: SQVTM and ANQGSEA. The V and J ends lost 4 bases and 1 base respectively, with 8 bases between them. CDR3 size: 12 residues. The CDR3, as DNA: TGCAGCGTTGTGCAGGGGTCCTACGAGCAGTACTTC. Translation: CSVVQGSYEQYF.

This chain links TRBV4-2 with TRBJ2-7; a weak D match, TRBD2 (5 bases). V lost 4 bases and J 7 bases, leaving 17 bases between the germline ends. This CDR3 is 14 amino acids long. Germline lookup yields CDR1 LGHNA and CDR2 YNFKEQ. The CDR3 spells CASSPLEGQREQYF. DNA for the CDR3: TGTGCCAGCAGCCCCCTTGAGGGCCAGCGGGAGCAGTACTTC.

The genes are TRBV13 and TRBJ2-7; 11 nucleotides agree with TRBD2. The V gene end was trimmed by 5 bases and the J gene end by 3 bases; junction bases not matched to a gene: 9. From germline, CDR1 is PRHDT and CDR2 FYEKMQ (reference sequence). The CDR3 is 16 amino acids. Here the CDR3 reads CASSENLAGGHYEQYF. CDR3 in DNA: TGTGCCAGCAGCGAAAATCTAGCGGGGGGTCACTACGAGCAGTACTTC.

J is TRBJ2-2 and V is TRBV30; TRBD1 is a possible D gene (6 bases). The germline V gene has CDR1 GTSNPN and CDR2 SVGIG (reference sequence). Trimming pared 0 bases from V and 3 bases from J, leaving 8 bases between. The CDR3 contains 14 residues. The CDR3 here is CAWSVPGDTGELFF. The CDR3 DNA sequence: TGTGCCTGGAGTGTACCAGGGGACACCGGGGAGCTGTTTTTT.